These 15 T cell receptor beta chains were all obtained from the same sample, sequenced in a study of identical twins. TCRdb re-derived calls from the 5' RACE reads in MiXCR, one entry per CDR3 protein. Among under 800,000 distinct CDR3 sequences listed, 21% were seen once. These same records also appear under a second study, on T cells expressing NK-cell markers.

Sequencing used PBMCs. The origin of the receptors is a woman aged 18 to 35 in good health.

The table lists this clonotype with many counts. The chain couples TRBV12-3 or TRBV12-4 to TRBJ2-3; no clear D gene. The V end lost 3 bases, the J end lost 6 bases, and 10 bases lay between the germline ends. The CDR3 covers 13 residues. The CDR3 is CASSFPKADTQYF. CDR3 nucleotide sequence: TGTGCCAGCAGTTTTCCGAAGGCGGATACGCAGTATTTT.

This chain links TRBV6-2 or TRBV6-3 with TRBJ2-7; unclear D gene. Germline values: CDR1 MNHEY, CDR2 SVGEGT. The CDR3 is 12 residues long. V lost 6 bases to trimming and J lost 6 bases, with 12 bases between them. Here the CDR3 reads CASSPRPGEQYF. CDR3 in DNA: TGTGCCAGCAGCCCCCGTCCAGGCGAGCAGTACTTC.

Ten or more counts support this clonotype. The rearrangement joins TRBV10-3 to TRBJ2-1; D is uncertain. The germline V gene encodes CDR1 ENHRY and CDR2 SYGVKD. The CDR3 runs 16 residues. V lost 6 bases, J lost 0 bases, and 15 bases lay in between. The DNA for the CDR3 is TGTGCCATCAGAGGGCGGAACCCAAGCTCCTACAATGAGCAGTTCTTC. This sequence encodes CAIRGRNPSSYNEQFF.

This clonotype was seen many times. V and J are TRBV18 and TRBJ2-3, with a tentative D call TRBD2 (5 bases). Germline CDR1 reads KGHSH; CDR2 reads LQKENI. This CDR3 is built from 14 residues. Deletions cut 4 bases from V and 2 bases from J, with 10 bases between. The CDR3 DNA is TGTGCCAGCTCACATGACGACTACACAGATACGCAGTATTTT. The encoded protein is CASSHDDYTDTQYF.

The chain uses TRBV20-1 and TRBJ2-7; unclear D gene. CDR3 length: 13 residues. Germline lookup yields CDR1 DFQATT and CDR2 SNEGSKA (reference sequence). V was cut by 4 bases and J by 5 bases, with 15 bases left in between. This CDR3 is CSAMWEYEDEQYF. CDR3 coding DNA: TGCAGTGCTATGTGGGAATACGAGGACGAGCAGTACTTC.

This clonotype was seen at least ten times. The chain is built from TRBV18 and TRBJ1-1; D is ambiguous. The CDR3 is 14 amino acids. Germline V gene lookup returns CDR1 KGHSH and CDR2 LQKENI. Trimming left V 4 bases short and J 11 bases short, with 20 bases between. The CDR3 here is CASSLRWAPDEAFF. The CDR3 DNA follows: TGTGCCAGCTCACTCCGTTGGGCGCCTGACGAGGCTTTCTTT.

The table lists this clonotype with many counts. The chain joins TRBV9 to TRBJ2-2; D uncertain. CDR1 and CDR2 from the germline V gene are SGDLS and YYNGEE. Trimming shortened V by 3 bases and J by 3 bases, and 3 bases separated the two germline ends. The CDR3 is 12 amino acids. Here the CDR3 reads CASSGYTGELFF. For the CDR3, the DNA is TGTGCCAGCAGCGGGTACACCGGGGAGCTGTTTTTT.

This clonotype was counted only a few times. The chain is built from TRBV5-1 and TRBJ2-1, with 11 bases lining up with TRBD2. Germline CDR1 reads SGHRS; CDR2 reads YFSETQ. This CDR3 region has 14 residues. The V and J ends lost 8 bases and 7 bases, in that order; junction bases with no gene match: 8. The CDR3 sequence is CASYSGRAVNEQFF. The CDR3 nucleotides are TGCGCCAGTTATAGCGGGAGGGCCGTGAATGAGCAGTTCTTC.

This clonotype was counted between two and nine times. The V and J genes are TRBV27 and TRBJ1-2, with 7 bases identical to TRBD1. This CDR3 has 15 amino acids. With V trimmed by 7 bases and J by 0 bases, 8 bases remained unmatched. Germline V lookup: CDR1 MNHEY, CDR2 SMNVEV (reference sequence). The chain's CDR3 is CASNQRGPANYGYTF. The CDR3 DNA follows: TGTGCCAGCAATCAGAGGGGGCCAGCTAACTATGGCTACACCTTC.

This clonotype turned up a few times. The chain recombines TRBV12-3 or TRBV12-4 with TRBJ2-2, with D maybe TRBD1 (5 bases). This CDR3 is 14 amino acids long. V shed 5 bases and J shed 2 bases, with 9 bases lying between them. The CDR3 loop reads CASSRTFNTGELFF. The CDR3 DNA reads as TGTGCCAGCAGTCGGACATTCAACACCGGGGAGCTGTTTTTT.

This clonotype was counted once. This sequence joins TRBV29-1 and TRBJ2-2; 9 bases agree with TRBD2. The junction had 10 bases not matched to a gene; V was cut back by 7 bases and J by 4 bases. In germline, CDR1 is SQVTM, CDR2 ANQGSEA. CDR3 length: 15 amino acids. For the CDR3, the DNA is TGCAGCGCTGGTGCGGGGGGGCCTGGCACCGGGGAGCTGTTTTTT. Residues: CSAGAGGPGTGELFF.

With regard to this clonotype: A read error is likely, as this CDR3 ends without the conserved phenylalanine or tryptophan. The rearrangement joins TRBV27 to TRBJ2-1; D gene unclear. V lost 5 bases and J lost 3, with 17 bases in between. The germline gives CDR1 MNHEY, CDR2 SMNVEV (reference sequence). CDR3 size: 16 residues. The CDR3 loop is CASSQTIGQSYNEQFL. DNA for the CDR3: TGTGCCAGCAGTCAAACCATTGGTCAAAGCTACAATGAGCAGTTCCTC.

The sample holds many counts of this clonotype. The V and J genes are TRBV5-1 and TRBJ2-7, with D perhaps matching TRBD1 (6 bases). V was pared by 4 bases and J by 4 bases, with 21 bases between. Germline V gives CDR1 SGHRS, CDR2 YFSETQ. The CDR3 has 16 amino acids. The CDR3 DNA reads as TGCGCCAGCAGCCCCGGACAGAGGAACTTAAAGTACGAGCAGTACTTC. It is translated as CASSPGQRNLKYEQYF.

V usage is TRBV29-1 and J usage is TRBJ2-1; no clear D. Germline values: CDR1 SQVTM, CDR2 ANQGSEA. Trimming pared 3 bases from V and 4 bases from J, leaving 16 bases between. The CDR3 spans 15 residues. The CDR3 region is CSVDGTLLTYNEQFF. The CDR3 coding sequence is TGCAGCGTTGATGGTACTCTACTAACATACAATGAGCAGTTCTTC.

The CDR3 region is CSARPTSGFYEQYF. The CDR3 coding sequence is TGCAGTGCTAGACCAACTAGCGGGTTCTACGAGCAGTACTTC. The rearrangement links TRBV20-1 to TRBJ2-7, with 9 bases lining up with TRBD2. The CDR3 spans 14 residues. Germline V CDR1 and CDR2: DFQATT, SNEGSKA (reference sequence). After removal of 2 bases from V and 3 bases from J, the junction contained 5 bases not matched to a gene.